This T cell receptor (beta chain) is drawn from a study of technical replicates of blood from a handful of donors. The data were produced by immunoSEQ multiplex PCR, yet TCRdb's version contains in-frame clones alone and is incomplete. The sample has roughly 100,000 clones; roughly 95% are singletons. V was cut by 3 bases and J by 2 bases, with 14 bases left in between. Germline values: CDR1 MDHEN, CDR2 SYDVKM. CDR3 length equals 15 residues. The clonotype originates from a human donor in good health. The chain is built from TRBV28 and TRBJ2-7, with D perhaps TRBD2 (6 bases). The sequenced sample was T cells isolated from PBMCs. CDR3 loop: CASSLPARGTYEQYF. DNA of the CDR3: TGTGCCAGCAGTTTGCCCGCCCGCGGGACCTACGAGCAGTACTTC.